The 2 T cell receptor beta chains presented below share a single source sample, sequenced in a study of T cells in tuberculosis. This sample's time point: new active TB diagnosis, blood taken before or within 7 days of starting treatment. The table came from immunoSEQ multiplex PCR; TCRdb's copy has only in-frame clones and leaves some out. The top ten hold 15% of the sample, which has tens of thousands of clones, 70% to 85% seen once. The starting material was PBMCs, obtained at tuberculosis diagnosis. The receptors originated from an adult with tuberculosis.

This chain uses TRBV5-8 with TRBJ2-2, with D perhaps matching TRBD1 (5 bases). Trimming left V 5 bases short and J 6 bases short, with 11 bases between. This CDR3 region has 13 residues. CDR1 is SGHTS and CDR2 is YDEGEE in the germline V gene. CDR3 DNA: TGTGCCAGCAGTCCTGCCAGGGCCGGGGAGCTGTTTTTT. Its protein is CASSPARAGELFF.

The CDR3 DNA sequence: TGTGCCAGTAGCTGGACTAGCGGGGAGGTGGACAATGAGCAGTTCTTC. Residues: CASSWTSGEVDNEQFF. The J gene is TRBJ2-1, the V gene TRBV19; 12 positions match TRBD2. The V segment lost 6 bases and the J segment 5 bases; nucleotides outside the gene matches: 8. This CDR3 spans 16 amino acids. Per the germline V gene, CDR1 is LNHDA and CDR2 is SQIVND (reference sequence).